These 9 T cell receptor beta chains originate from one sample sequenced in a study of cytomegalovirus exposure and HLA in healthy donors. The PCR was carried out with 60 Vbeta primers and 13 Jbeta primers. Libraries were prepared by immunoSEQ multiplex PCR; TCRdb keeps only in-frame clonotypes and omits some of them. The sample has some 150,000 clones, roughly 80% seen once; the top ten hold 4.5%. Sequenced: PBMCs. The receptors here all came from a woman aged 45-65 years in good health and CMV-seropositive.

The chain couples TRBV6-5 to TRBJ1-2; 7 bases agree with TRBD1. The CDR3 covers 14 residues. Germline V gene lookup returns CDR1 MNHEY and CDR2 SVGAGI. V trimming: 7 bases; J trimming: 0 bases; junction bases outside the gene matches: 5. CDR3 loop: CASTRQGANYGYTF. The CDR3 DNA follows: TGTGCCAGCACCCGACAGGGAGCTAACTATGGCTACACCTTC.

The rearrangement links TRBV5-1 to TRBJ2-5, with 8 bases identical to TRBD2. The J call may be mistaken, given a closer DNA end match to TRBJ2-7. The CDR3 totals 13 residues. CDR1 is SGHRS and CDR2 is YFSETQ in the germline V gene. The CDR3 here is CASTSGLHYEQYF. Here the CDR3 DNA reads TGCGCCAGCACTAGCGGGCTTCACTACGAGCAGTACTTC.

The chain links TRBV6-5 to TRBJ1-6; D is ambiguous. CDR1 MNHEY and CDR2 SVGAGI come from the germline V gene. This CDR3 is built from 15 residues. Trimming took 5 bases from V and 5 from J, leaving 13 bases between them. Here the CDR3 reads CASSRLQSNNSPLHF. Here the CDR3 DNA reads TGTGCCAGCAGTAGACTACAGAGTAATAATTCACCCCTCCACTTT.

This sequence joins TRBV6-1 and TRBJ2-7; TRBD2 matches 7 bases. This CDR3 has 15 residues. The germline CDR1 and CDR2 sequences are MNHNS and SASEGT. J was trimmed by 4 bases and V by 6 bases; bases with no gene match: 12. CDR3 DNA: TGTGCCAGCAGGCGAGGAGGGGAGGGAGTGTACGAGCAGTACTTC. The encoded protein is CASRRGGEGVYEQYF.

The CDR3 DNA is TGTGCCAGCCGACTAGCGGGAGCCGGGGAGCTGTTTTTT. Encoded protein: CASRLAGAGELFF. J is TRBJ2-2 and V is TRBV6-1, with 12 bases fitting TRBD2. The CDR3 covers 13 residues. J lost 6 bases, V lost 8 bases, and 1 base had no gene match. Germline V gene sequence: CDR1 MNHNS, CDR2 SASEGT.

This sequence joins TRBV7-2 and TRBJ2-7, with D possibly being TRBD2 (5 bases). V lost 4 bases and J 7 bases, leaving 8 bases between the germline ends. Germline CDR1 is SGHTA and CDR2 is FQGNSA. The CDR3 covers 11 residues. The chain's CDR3 is CASSSKREQYF. Written as DNA, the CDR3 is TGTGCCAGCAGCTCGAAGCGGGAGCAGTACTTC.

This rearrangement joins TRBV19 to TRBJ1-3; possibly TRBD1 for D (6 bases). Deletions cut 10 bases from V and 0 bases from J, with 13 bases between. Germline CDR1 is LNHDA and CDR2 is SQIVND (reference sequence). This CDR3 is built from 14 residues. CDR3: CATRGQPSGNTIYF. DNA of the CDR3: TGTGCCACCCGAGGACAGCCCTCTGGAAACACCATATATTTT.

The chain combines TRBV14 with TRBJ2-7, with a tentative D call TRBD1 (6 bases). Deletions cut 4 bases from V and 2 bases from J, with 9 bases between. This CDR3 is 13 amino acids long. Germline values: CDR1 SGHDN, CDR2 FVKESK. The CDR3 protein is CASSPYRAYEQYF. The CDR3 DNA follows: TGTGCCAGCAGCCCCTACAGGGCCTACGAGCAGTACTTC.

V is TRBV19 and J is TRBJ1-1, with 10 bases fitting TRBD1. CDR3 size: 13 residues. Trimming cost V 6 bases and J 10 bases; bases outside gene matches: 8. CDR1 and CDR2 from the germline V gene are LNHDA and SQIVND (reference sequence). The CDR3 region has the DNA TGTGCCAGTAGGGACAGACGGGACAGGGGAGCTTTCTTT. Amino acids: CASRDRRDRGAFF.